These T cell receptor beta chains were read from a single sample in a study of cytomegalovirus exposure and HLA in healthy donors. Sequencing was performed with immunoSEQ multiplex PCR; in TCRdb, only in-frame clones are kept and a portion is missing. In the table there are approximately 160,000 clones, about 79% of which are singletons. The sequenced sample consisted of PBMCs. Receptor source: a male donor in good health and CMV-seronegative. The CDR3 runs from the conserved cysteine through the conserved F or W. A D gene is named only where the DNA matches it firmly. Part of the rows lack a size; the others show once, few, many or a class for expanded clones.

v_gene: TRBV9; d_gene: TRBD1; abundance: -; j_gene: TRBJ1-1; CDR3nt: TGTGCCAGCAGCCCCCGGACAGGGGGCGCAGGTAATGAAGCTTTCTTT; CDR3aa: CASSPRTGGAGNEAFF
v_gene: TRBV6-1; d_gene: -; abundance: -; j_gene: TRBJ2-7; CDR3nt: TGTGCCAGCAGTGAACGGCAGGGGAGCTCCTACGAGCAGTACTTC; CDR3aa: CASSERQGSSYEQYF
v_gene: TRBV11-2; d_gene: -; abundance: once; j_gene: TRBJ2-7; CDR3nt: TGTGCCAGCAGCTTAGATCCCGGACAGGAGCAGTACTTC; CDR3aa: CASSLDPGQEQYF
v_gene: TRBV27; d_gene: -; abundance: -; j_gene: TRBJ1-4; CDR3nt: TGTGCCAGCAGCGAAGGAGGGGCTCTGAAACTGTTTTTT; CDR3aa: CASSEGGALKLFF
v_gene: TRBV5-1; d_gene: TRBD2; abundance: -; j_gene: TRBJ2-2; CDR3nt: TGCGCCGCCAAAAGGACTAGCGGGAACACCGGGGAGCTGTTTTTT; CDR3aa: CAAKRTSGNTGELFF
v_gene: TRBV9; d_gene: TRBD2; abundance: -; j_gene: TRBJ2-7; CDR3nt: TGTGCCAGCAGCTTATCCGCCGGACCCACCGGGGGGGAGCAGTACTTC; CDR3aa: CASSLSAGPTGGEQYF
v_gene: TRBV5-1; d_gene: -; abundance: -; j_gene: TRBJ2-1; CDR3nt: TGCGCCAGCAGCTTGGCCCCGGGGTCCTACAATGAGCAGTTCTTC; CDR3aa: CASSLAPGSYNEQFF
v_gene: TRBV4-3; d_gene: -; abundance: -; j_gene: TRBJ1-1; CDR3nt: TGCGCCAGCAGCCGGGCCAAAGGGGCGAACACTGAAGCTTTCTTT; CDR3aa: CASSRAKGANTEAFF
v_gene: TRBV19; d_gene: -; abundance: -; j_gene: TRBJ1-2; CDR3nt: TGTGCCAGTAGTCCAGGGACACTTTCGACCAACTATGGTTACACCTTC; CDR3aa: CASSPGTLSTNYGYTF
v_gene: TRBV30; d_gene: -; abundance: -; j_gene: TRBJ1-3; CDR3nt: TGTGCCTGGAGTGTACCGGGGGCTGGAAACACCATATATTTT; CDR3aa: CAWSVPGAGNTIYF
v_gene: TRBV19; d_gene: -; abundance: -; j_gene: TRBJ2-7; CDR3nt: TGTGCCAGTAGGGACAGAATCTCCTACGAGCAGTACTTC; CDR3aa: CASRDRISYEQYF
v_gene: TRBV5-4; d_gene: -; abundance: few; j_gene: TRBJ2-1; CDR3nt: TGTGCCAGCAGCTTGTCGTCAGACAATGAGCAGTTCTTC; CDR3aa: CASSLSSDNEQFF
v_gene: TRBV6-5; d_gene: TRBD2; abundance: -; j_gene: TRBJ2-7; CDR3nt: TGTGCCAGCAGTTTCGGGAGGGGAGCCTACGAGCAGTACTTC; CDR3aa: CASSFGRGAYEQYF
v_gene: TRBV19; d_gene: -; abundance: few; j_gene: TRBJ1-1; CDR3nt: TGTGCCACCCGACAGGAAGGGAGCACTGAAGCTTTCTTT; CDR3aa: CATRQEGSTEAFF
v_gene: TRBV5-6; d_gene: TRBD2; abundance: -; j_gene: TRBJ2-7; CDR3nt: TGTGCCAGCAGCTTGCCGGGAGGCCCCTACGAGCAGTACTTC; CDR3aa: CASSLPGGPYEQYF
v_gene: TRBV4-3; d_gene: -; abundance: -; j_gene: TRBJ2-7; CDR3nt: TGCGCCAGCAGCCAAGATAGGGGCCTAGAGCAGTACTTC; CDR3aa: CASSQDRGLEQYF
v_gene: TRBV7-2; d_gene: -; abundance: -; j_gene: TRBJ1-5; CDR3nt: TGTGCCAGCAGCTCGGACAGTAGCAATCAGCCCCAGCATTTT; CDR3aa: CASSSDSSNQPQHF
v_gene: TRBV29-1; d_gene: TRBD2; abundance: -; j_gene: TRBJ2-1; CDR3nt: TGCAGCGTCCGGGGGGGGGCCTCCTACAATGAGCAGTTCTTC; CDR3aa: CSVRGGASYNEQFF
v_gene: TRBV19; d_gene: TRBD1; abundance: -; j_gene: TRBJ2-3; CDR3nt: TGTGCCAGTAGTATAGGGCCAGGGGGCGCGAATACGCAGTATTTT; CDR3aa: CASSIGPGGANTQYF
v_gene: TRBV6-1; d_gene: -; abundance: -; j_gene: TRBJ2-7; CDR3nt: TGTGCCAGCAGTTCTGAGGGGGGGCCCACTTACGAGCAGTACTTC; CDR3aa: CASSSEGGPTYEQYF
v_gene: TRBV6-1; d_gene: -; abundance: -; j_gene: TRBJ1-3; CDR3nt: TGTGCCAGCAGTGGGGCTTTGGGTTCGGGAAACACCATATATTTT; CDR3aa: CASSGALGSGNTIYF
v_gene: TRBV5-6; d_gene: -; abundance: -; j_gene: TRBJ2-4; CDR3nt: TGTGCCAGCAGCCCCAGGGGGGTGGGCATTCAGTACTTC; CDR3aa: CASSPRGVGIQYF
v_gene: TRBV7-2; d_gene: -; abundance: -; j_gene: TRBJ2-7; CDR3nt: TGTGCCAGCAGCCCGGGGGTACGTCCGGGCTACGAGCAGTACTTC; CDR3aa: CASSPGVRPGYEQYF
v_gene: TRBV10-2; d_gene: -; abundance: once; j_gene: TRBJ2-7; CDR3nt: TGCGCCAGCACCCGCTCCCTAGCCTCGACGTCCTCCTACGAGCAGTACTTC; CDR3aa: CASTRSLASTSSYEQYF
v_gene: TRBV9; d_gene: TRBD2; abundance: -; j_gene: TRBJ2-5; CDR3nt: TGTGCCAGCAGCGCCCTCGGACTAGCGGGTCAAGAGACCCAGTACTTC; CDR3aa: CASSALGLAGQETQYF
v_gene: TRBV5-5; d_gene: TRBD1; abundance: once; j_gene: TRBJ1-2; CDR3nt: TGTGCCAGCAGCCCGGGGGGGACAGGGGATAGGTATGGCTACACCTTC; CDR3aa: CASSPGGTGDRYGYTF
v_gene: TRBV18; d_gene: TRBD1; abundance: -; j_gene: TRBJ2-7; CDR3nt: TGTGCCAGCTCACCCCGACAGGGAATCTACGAGCAGTACTTC; CDR3aa: CASSPRQGIYEQYF
v_gene: TRBV5-1; d_gene: TRBD1; abundance: -; j_gene: TRBJ1-3; CDR3nt: TGCGCCAGCAGTCAGGGACAGTTCTCTGGAAACACCATATATTTT; CDR3aa: CASSQGQFSGNTIYF
v_gene: TRBV30; d_gene: -; abundance: -; j_gene: TRBJ1-5; CDR3nt: TGTGCCTGGACTAGGGGTGGCAATCAGCCCCAGCATTTT; CDR3aa: CAWTRGGNQPQHF
v_gene: TRBV7-2; d_gene: -; abundance: -; j_gene: TRBJ2-1; CDR3nt: TGTGCCAGCAGCTTACTTTCGCGGGGCTCCTACAATGAGCAGTTCTTC; CDR3aa: CASSLLSRGSYNEQFF
v_gene: TRBV7-9; d_gene: TRBD1; abundance: -; j_gene: TRBJ1-3; CDR3nt: TGTGCCAGCAGCCCCCGTCCAGGGGGCTCTGGAAACACCATATATTTT; CDR3aa: CASSPRPGGSGNTIYF
v_gene: TRBV5-1; d_gene: TRBD1; abundance: -; j_gene: TRBJ1-1; CDR3nt: TGCGCCAGCAGCTTGGAGGGGGCGACGTACACTGAAGCTTTCTTT; CDR3aa: CASSLEGATYTEAFF
v_gene: TRBV7-9; d_gene: -; abundance: -; j_gene: TRBJ1-5; CDR3nt: TGTTCCAGCAGCTTGGGGGGAGGTAGTGGGCAGATTATGAATCAGCCCCAGCATTTT; CDR3aa: CSSSLGGGSGQIMNQPQHF
v_gene: TRBV7-2; d_gene: TRBD2; abundance: -; j_gene: TRBJ2-7; CDR3nt: TGTGCCAGCAGCTTCGGTAGCGGGATTTCCTACGAGCAGTACTTC; CDR3aa: CASSFGSGISYEQYF
v_gene: TRBV7-2; d_gene: -; abundance: -; j_gene: TRBJ2-7; CDR3nt: TGTGCCAGCAGCTTGGGGACAATCACCTCCTACGAGCAGTACTTC; CDR3aa: CASSLGTITSYEQYF
v_gene: TRBV30; d_gene: -; abundance: -; j_gene: TRBJ1-5; CDR3nt: TGTGCCTGGAGTGGCGCGGGGGCTAATCAGCCCCAGCATTTT; CDR3aa: CAWSGAGANQPQHF
v_gene: TRBV9; d_gene: -; abundance: few; j_gene: TRBJ1-2; CDR3nt: TGTGCCAGCAGCGTCGACAGAGCTACTTATGGCTACACCTTC; CDR3aa: CASSVDRATYGYTF
v_gene: TRBV4-2; d_gene: -; abundance: -; j_gene: TRBJ1-2; CDR3nt: TGTGCCAGCAGCCCTGGGCCCCTCCTGCATGGCTACACCTTC; CDR3aa: CASSPGPLLHGYTF
v_gene: TRBV7-6; d_gene: -; abundance: -; j_gene: TRBJ1-3; CDR3nt: TGTGCCAGCAGCTCTCAGGACAGCTCTGGAAACACCATATATTTT; CDR3aa: CASSSQDSSGNTIYF
v_gene: TRBV4-3; d_gene: -; abundance: -; j_gene: TRBJ2-3; CDR3nt: TGCGCCAGCAGCCAAGCCCAGGCCACAGATACGCAGTATTTT; CDR3aa: CASSQAQATDTQYF
v_gene: TRBV4-3; d_gene: -; abundance: -; j_gene: TRBJ1-2; CDR3nt: TGCGCCAGCAGCCAAGATAGCGTCTATGGCTACACCTTC; CDR3aa: CASSQDSVYGYTF
v_gene: TRBV4-1; d_gene: -; abundance: -; j_gene: TRBJ1-6; CDR3nt: TGCGCCAGCAGCCAAGGGCTCGATTCACCCCTCCACTTT; CDR3aa: CASSQGLDSPLHF
v_gene: TRBV29-1; d_gene: -; abundance: -; j_gene: TRBJ1-1; CDR3nt: TGCAGCGTAGTCGGGGGAGGGGAGACTGAAGCTTTCTTC; CDR3aa: CSVVGGGETEAFF
v_gene: TRBV7-9; d_gene: -; abundance: -; j_gene: TRBJ1-4; CDR3nt: TGTGCCAGCAGCACCCCCGTTCAAGGGCAGGGGGAAAAACTGTTTTTT; CDR3aa: CASSTPVQGQGEKLFF
v_gene: TRBV15; d_gene: TRBD1; abundance: -; j_gene: TRBJ1-2; CDR3nt: TGCGCCACCAGCAGAGCCGGACAGGACTATGGCTACACCTTC; CDR3aa: CATSRAGQDYGYTF
v_gene: TRBV7-2; d_gene: -; abundance: -; j_gene: TRBJ1-2; CDR3nt: TGTGCCAGCAGCCCCCGGACAGCAAACTATGGCTACACCTTC; CDR3aa: CASSPRTANYGYTF